Sequencing of this T cell receptor (beta chain) was carried out in a study of shared clonotypes between healthy human individuals. Overall study context: Aged 18 to 49, the donors were a couple of women and a few men. Study-wide results and limits: The sampled material consisted only of blood, and tissue repertoires are likely to differ. Owing to a small donor count, the genetic and exposure-history diversity represented was limited.

The CDR3 extends over 15 amino acids. CDR1 is MNHEY and CDR2 is SMNVEV in the germline V gene (reference sequence). V gave up 1 base and J gave up 3 bases; unmatched junction bases: 4. The repertoire was sequenced with immunoSEQ multiplex PCR; TCRdb's copy has only in-frame clones and lacks some. The data hold roughly 1.5 million clones, with around 98% observed a single time. Points on this clone: Its antigen is currently unknown.

The V gene is TRBV27, the J gene TRBJ1-1; 8 bases line up with TRBD1. This receptor was identified in a man under 40 in good health. Source material: naive CD4+ T cells sorted from blood. Indicated subset: CD45RA+ positively selected. The CDR3 loop reads CASSLLDRVDTEAFF. DNA of the CDR3: TGTGCCAGCAGTTTATTGGACAGGGTGGACACTGAAGCTTTCTTT.